These 32 T cell receptor beta chains were sequenced from one sample in a study of T-cell reconstitution after alpha-beta-depleted transplantation in children. Unique molecular identifiers featured in how the TCRbeta library was prepared. TCRdb redid the calling of the PCR reads with MiXCR, one entry per CDR3 protein. The table records some 240,000 distinct CDR3 sequences, approximately 12% of them present only once. The sequencing here drew on PBMCs from the stem cell graft donor, taken from the stem cell graft. Receptors were obtained from a human donor who donated a stem cell graft to a child with acute lymphoblastic leukemia.

This clonotype has ten or more counts. The chain uses TRBV2 and TRBJ1-5; 7 bases are shared with TRBD1. The CDR3 is 12 amino acids. CDR1 and CDR2 from the germline V gene are SNHLY and FYNNEI. J was trimmed by 4 bases and V by 8 bases; bases with no gene match: 2. CDR3 coding DNA: TGTGCCAGCGGGACAGCTAATCAGCCCCAGCATTTT. This gives the protein CASGTANQPQHF. The variable domain in full, completed from reference TRBV2 and TRBJ1-5, reads EPEVTQTPSHQVTQMGQEVILRCVPISNHLYFYWYRQILGQKVEFLVSFYNNEISEKSEIFDDQFSVERPDGSNFTLKIRSTKLEDSAMYFCASGTANQPQHFGDGTRLSIL.

The sample holds many counts of this clonotype. CDR3 loop: CSASSTGGRTEAFF. CDR3 sequence (DNA): TGCAGTGCTAGTTCCACAGGGGGCCGGACTGAAGCTTTCTTT. This chain joins TRBV20-1 and TRBJ1-1, with 9 bases fitting TRBD1. The germline gives CDR1 DFQATT, CDR2 SNEGSKA (reference sequence). The CDR3 sequence is 14 residues long. V lost 3 bases and J lost 5; bases outside the gene matches: 7.

This clonotype occurred many times. The V call is TRBV20-1, the J call TRBJ1-1; D unclear. There are 13 residues in the CDR3. Germline lookup yields CDR1 DFQATT and CDR2 SNEGSKA (reference sequence). Trimming took off 6 bases at V and 3 bases at J, with 14 bases between the two ends. This CDR3 reads CSAEPAGYTEAFF. CDR3 bases: TGCAGTGCCGAGCCTGCAGGCTACACTGAAGCTTTCTTT.

As for this clonotype: This may be a read error, as it is one base from a much larger clone. This chain links TRBV11-2 with TRBJ1-1; 7 bases agree with TRBD1. Germline-derived CDR1 and CDR2 are SGHAT and FQNNGV. The CDR3 has 14 residues. The V segment lost 7 bases and the J segment 2 bases; nucleotides outside the gene matches: 7. CDR3 bases: TGTGCCAGCACCCGACAGGGAATAAACACTGAAGCTTTCTTT. Its translation is CASTRQGINTEAFF.

This clonotype has ten or more counts. The chain carries TRBV6-1 and TRBJ1-6; no definite D call. The CDR3 is made up of 17 amino acids. V was shortened by 6 bases and J by 2 bases, with 17 bases between the two germline ends. Looked up from germline, CDR1 is MNHNS and CDR2 is SASEGT. Written as DNA, the CDR3 is TGTGCCAGCAGCACAGACTTCGAAGTCCCCTATAATTCACCCCTCCACTTT. Its protein product is CASSTDFEVPYNSPLHF.

This clonotype was seen at least ten times. The rearrangement links TRBV3-1 to TRBJ1-5, with a weak D call TRBD1 (5 bases). Trimming took off 4 bases at V and 4 bases at J, with 11 bases between the two ends. The germline gives CDR1 LGHDT, CDR2 YNNKEL (reference sequence). The CDR3 consists of 14 residues. Here the CDR3 reads CASSPTRQNQPQHF. The CDR3 DNA sequence: TGTGCCAGCAGCCCAACTCGACAGAATCAGCCCCAGCATTTT.

This clonotype was counted many times. The chain couples TRBV28 to TRBJ2-5; 10 nucleotides align to TRBD2. CDR3 length: 14 amino acids. Germline values: CDR1 MDHEN, CDR2 SYDVKM. Losses at the gene ends were 3 bases for V and 3 bases for J; bases not matched to a gene: 1. The CDR3 is CASSFLAGEETQYF. In nucleotides, the CDR3 is TGTGCCAGCAGTTTTCTAGCGGGGGAAGAGACCCAGTACTTC.

At least ten counts were recorded for this clonotype. This chain uses TRBV5-1 with TRBJ2-1, with 9 bases aligning to TRBD2. The CDR3 is 19 residues long. After removal of 0 bases from V and 0 bases from J, the junction contained 10 bases not matched to a gene. In germline, CDR1 is SGHRS, CDR2 YFSETQ. The CDR3 loop reads CASSLAAGGIDRSYNEQFF. The CDR3 DNA sequence: TGCGCCAGCAGCTTGGCAGCGGGAGGAATCGACCGCTCCTACAATGAGCAGTTCTTC.

In this sample, this clonotype turned up many times. This chain joins TRBV28 and TRBJ2-1, with 7 bases fitting TRBD1. The CDR3 consists of 12 residues. The junction had 8 bases not matched to a gene; V was cut back by 8 bases and J by 10 bases. CDR1 and CDR2 from the germline V gene are MDHEN and SYDVKM. As DNA, the CDR3 is TGTGCCAGCCAACAGGGGTTCGGAGAGCAGTTCTTC. Translated, it gives CASQQGFGEQFF.

This clonotype has more than one count but fewer than ten. J is TRBJ2-1 and V is TRBV29-1, with D tentatively TRBD1 (5 bases). Trimming took 4 bases from V and 3 from J, leaving 13 bases between them. This CDR3 is built from 14 residues. Germline CDR1 is SQVTM and CDR2 is ANQGSEA. The CDR3: CSVVKQDLYNEQFF. CDR3 nucleotides: TGCAGCGTTGTTAAACAGGACCTCTACAATGAGCAGTTCTTC.

This clonotype was detected ten times or more. V and J are TRBV20-1 and TRBJ2-3, with 8 bases aligning to TRBD2. The CDR3 loop spans 15 amino acids. The junction had 12 bases not matched to a gene; V was cut back by 5 bases and J by 5 bases. Germline CDR1 and CDR2: DFQATT and SNEGSKA (reference sequence). CDR3 DNA: TGCAGTGCTCCACCGAGCGGGAGAGGTGAAGATACGCAGTATTTT. Translated, it gives CSAPPSGRGEDTQYF.

This clonotype was observed many times. CDR3 loop: CASSGGRGKQFF. The DNA for the CDR3 is TGCGCCAGCAGCGGCGGGAGAGGGAAGCAGTTCTTC. This rearrangement joins TRBV5-1 to TRBJ2-1; 7 positions match TRBD2. Germline V gives CDR1 SGHRS, CDR2 YFSETQ. Trimming took 4 bases from V and 11 from J; bases not matched to a gene: 6. This CDR3 has 12 residues.

This clonotype was seen a handful of times. V gene TRBV3-1 combines with J gene TRBJ1-1; D is possibly TRBD1 (6 bases). The V end was cut by 1 base, the J end by 8 bases, with 14 bases between. CDR3 length equals 14 residues. Germline lookup yields CDR1 LGHDT and CDR2 YNNKEL (reference sequence). In DNA, the CDR3 is TGTGCCAGCAGCCAAGGAGGGGGGGTGGGGGAAGCTTTCTTT. Residues: CASSQGGGVGEAFF.

Ten or more counts support this clonotype. The CDR3 protein is CASSLYRRSGGQETQYF. The CDR3, as DNA: TGTGCCAGCAGTTTATATCGGAGAAGCGGGGGCCAAGAGACCCAGTACTTC. The gene calls are TRBV27 and TRBJ2-5, with TRBD2 matching 8 bases. The germline V gene encodes CDR1 MNHEY and CDR2 SMNVEV (reference sequence). J was trimmed by 1 base and V by 1 base; bases with no gene match: 8. CDR3 length: 17 amino acids.

At least ten counts were recorded for this clonotype. V usage is TRBV6-4 and J usage is TRBJ1-5; possibly TRBD1 for D (5 bases). The V gene lost 0 bases and the J gene lost 3 bases, with 15 bases spanning the gap. The CDR3 extends over 17 amino acids. Per germline, CDR1 MRHNA and CDR2 SNTAGT. In DNA form, the CDR3 reads TGTGCCAGCAGTGACTCGATCGTGACAGTCCTCAATCAGCCCCAGCATTTT. As protein: CASSDSIVTVLNQPQHF.

The rearrangement links TRBV7-9 to TRBJ1-1; D is perhaps TRBD1 (6 bases). The V end was cut by 5 bases, the J end by 4 bases, with 20 bases between. Per germline, CDR1 SEHNR and CDR2 FQNEAQ (reference sequence). The CDR3 has 16 amino acids. CDR3 protein: CASSRSQERGFTEAFF. Here the CDR3 DNA reads TGTGCCAGCAGCCGGAGCCAGGAGAGGGGGTTCACTGAAGCTTTCTTT. The complete variable domain, with remaining parts taken from reference TRBV7-9 and TRBJ1-1, reads DTGVSQNPRHKITKRGQNVTFRCDPISEHNRLYWYRQTLGQGPEFLTYFQNEAQLEKSRLLSDRFSAERPKGSFSTLEIQRTEQGDSAMYLCASSRSQERGFTEAFFGQGTRLTVV.

This clonotype was detected ten times or more. This chain links TRBV28 with TRBJ2-5; D is undetermined. Germline V lookup: CDR1 MDHEN, CDR2 SYDVKM. The CDR3 sequence is 13 residues long. V was trimmed by 6 bases and J by 3 bases, leaving 11 bases between them. The CDR3 is CASSPMTEETQYF. The CDR3 region has the DNA TGTGCCAGCAGCCCTATGACGGAAGAGACCCAGTACTTC.

This clonotype was recorded many times. The chain employs TRBV28 and TRBJ2-7, with unresolved D. This CDR3 spans 13 amino acids. In germline, CDR1 is MDHEN, CDR2 SYDVKM. V was pared by 7 bases and J by 3 bases, with 13 bases between. The DNA for the CDR3 is TGTGCCAGCACCCAAGGTGGCCTCTACGAGCAGTACTTC. Translated, it gives CASTQGGLYEQYF.

In this sample, this clonotype turned up many times. The chain is built from TRBV20-1 and TRBJ2-3; TRBD1 or TRBD2 may be the D gene (6 bases each). CDR3 size: 14 residues. The V end lost 5 bases, the J end lost 8 bases, and 20 bases lay between the germline ends. Germline V CDR1 and CDR2: DFQATT, SNEGSKA (reference sequence). The CDR3 reads CSAQPSGADGTQYF. The CDR3 DNA follows: TGCAGTGCTCAACCCTCGGGGGCTGATGGTACGCAGTATTTT.

This clonotype was seen repeatedly, ten times or more. The V and J genes are TRBV9 and TRBJ2-1; D ambiguous. CDR1 is SGDLS and CDR2 is YYNGEE in the germline V gene. V was trimmed by 0 bases and J by 7 bases, leaving 11 bases between them. The CDR3 runs to 14 residues. The chain's CDR3 is CASSVDLVPNEQFF. CDR3 nucleotides: TGTGCCAGCAGCGTAGATCTAGTTCCTAATGAGCAGTTCTTC. Full variable domain (missing parts from reference TRBV9 and TRBJ2-1): DSGVTQTPKHLITATGQRVTLRCSPRSGDLSVYWYQQSLDQGLQFLIQYYNGEERAKGNILERFSAQQFPDLHSELNLSSLELGDSALYFCASSVDLVPNEQFFGPGTRLTVL.

This clonotype was detected ten times or more. In DNA form, the CDR3 reads TGTGCCAGCTCACCAAGGGACGCGCGGGAGACCCAGTACTTC. Protein sequence: CASSPRDARETQYF. This chain connects TRBV18 to TRBJ2-5; tentatively, D is TRBD1 or TRBD2 (5 bases each). The CDR3 loop spans 14 amino acids. Trimming pared 2 bases from V and 5 bases from J, leaving 12 bases between. Per the germline V gene, CDR1 is KGHSH and CDR2 is LQKENI.

This clonotype was picked up a small number of times. The rearrangement uses TRBV2 and TRBJ2-5; possibly TRBD1 for D (5 bases). The V gene's germline CDR1 is SNHLY and CDR2 FYNNEI. The CDR3 is 14 residues long. The ends were cut back, 5 bases at V and 2 bases at J, with 12 bases in the middle. CDR3 region: CASSPDRYQETQYF. In DNA form, the CDR3 reads TGTGCCAGCAGTCCTGACAGATATCAAGAGACCCAGTACTTC. Variable domain in full (rest from reference TRBV2 and TRBJ2-5): EPEVTQTPSHQVTQMGQEVILRCVPISNHLYFYWYRQILGQKVEFLVSFYNNEISEKSEIFDDQFSVERPDGSNFTLKIRSTKLEDSAMYFCASSPDRYQETQYFGPGTRLLVL.

This clonotype has a count of ten or more. The chain joins TRBV5-5 to TRBJ2-2; D uncertain. Germline V gives CDR1 SGHKS, CDR2 YYEKEE (reference sequence). The CDR3 contains 16 residues. The V gene lost 2 bases and the J gene lost 4 bases, with 15 bases spanning the gap. CDR3 amino acids: CASSFPGKRGTGELFF. CDR3 in DNA: TGTGCCAGCAGCTTCCCGGGCAAGCGAGGCACCGGGGAGCTGTTTTTT.

This clonotype was counted at least ten times. The chain is built from TRBV7-2 and TRBJ2-5; 8 bases line up with TRBD2. The CDR3 is 15 residues long. The germline gives CDR1 SGHTA, CDR2 FQGNSA. The ends lost 5 bases at V and 4 bases at J; junction bases unmatched: 9. The CDR3 bases are TGTGCCAGCAGCATTGGACTAGCTCTGCGAGAGACCCAGTACTTC. This gives the protein CASSIGLALRETQYF.

V gene TRBV2 combines with J gene TRBJ1-3; 8 nucleotides align to TRBD1. The CDR3 extends over 19 amino acids. The J segment lost 0 bases and the V segment lost 8 bases, leaving 18 bases of the junction unmatched. Germline V lookup: CDR1 SNHLY, CDR2 FYNNEI. CDR3 region: CASCSSLGTGRFSGNTIYF. The CDR3 region has the DNA TGTGCCAGCTGTTCTTCCCTCGGGACAGGACGTTTCTCTGGAAACACCATATATTTT.

This clonotype was observed many times. The V call is TRBV20-1, the J call TRBJ2-7, with 7 bases fitting TRBD2. The CDR3 is 14 amino acids. With V trimmed by 1 base and J by 1 base, 4 bases remained unmatched. Germline loops: CDR1 DFQATT, CDR2 SNEGSKA (reference sequence). CDR3 residues: CSARGLLASYEQYF. CDR3 bases: TGCAGTGCTAGAGGCCTACTAGCGTCCTACGAGCAGTACTTC.

This clonotype was observed at least ten times. This chain links TRBV12-3 or TRBV12-4 with TRBJ1-3, with 7 bases that match TRBD1. The V and J ends lost 2 bases and 3 bases, in that order; junction bases with no gene match: 1. The CDR3 runs 14 residues. The CDR3 is CASSLQGVGNTIYF. The CDR3, as DNA: TGTGCCAGCAGTTTACAGGGGGTTGGAAACACCATATATTTT.

This clonotype was counted many times. CDR3 nucleotides: TGTGCCAGCAGCGTAAACGGGAGCCCCACCGGGGAGCTGTTTTTT. This gives the protein CASSVNGSPTGELFF. The chain has TRBV9 and TRBJ2-2; D perhaps matches TRBD2 (6 bases). Trimming removed 1 base at V and 4 bases at J, with 11 bases between. CDR1 and CDR2 (germline): SGDLS, YYNGEE. The CDR3 is 15 amino acids.

The chain links TRBV27 to TRBJ1-1, with D unclear. Trimming removed 7 bases from V and 4 bases from J, with 7 bases in between. Germline-derived CDR1 and CDR2 are MNHEY and SMNVEV (reference sequence). CDR3 length: 11 amino acids. The CDR3 sequence is CASIRFTEAFF. The CDR3 nucleotides are TGTGCCAGCATCCGGTTCACTGAAGCTTTCTTT.

This clonotype appeared many times. The chain links TRBV27 to TRBJ1-1; no clear D. Trimming shortened V by 4 bases and J by 0 bases, and 12 bases separated the two germline ends. The CDR3 length is 15 residues. Germline CDR1 is MNHEY and CDR2 is SMNVEV (reference sequence). The CDR3 here is CASSSRIRLNTEAFF. CDR3 DNA: TGTGCCAGCAGTTCACGGATCAGACTGAACACTGAAGCTTTCTTT.

This clonotype has just a few counts. The chain combines TRBV25-1 with TRBJ2-5; D is undetermined. The CDR3 totals 13 residues. Per germline, CDR1 MGHDK and CDR2 SYGVNS. Trimming shortened V by 7 bases and J by 2 bases, and 11 bases separated the two germline ends. CDR3 nucleotide sequence: TGTGCCAGCATGAACCGGAAACAAGAGACCCAGTACTTC. This translates into CASMNRKQETQYF.

This clonotype has ten or more counts. The chain couples TRBV5-1 to TRBJ1-1, with 9 nucleotides matching TRBD1. CDR3 length equals 13 residues. The junction had 2 bases not matched to a gene; V was cut back by 4 bases and J by 4 bases. Germline CDR1 and CDR2: SGHRS and YFSETQ. DNA of the CDR3: TGCGCCAGCAGCATGACAGGGGGCACTGAAGCTTTCTTT. Its translation: CASSMTGGTEAFF.